This T cell receptor beta chain is drawn from a study of CXCR3-negative and CXCR3-positive naive CD8 T cells. Regarding the study as a whole: The study found more hydrophobic TRB CDR3s in CXCR3-positive naive cells than in CXCR3-negative naive cells. Researchers report CXCR3 expression partially decreased after cryopreservation, with fresh PBMCs used in most assays.

The CDR3 is 12 residues long. Germline V CDR1 and CDR2: SGHDN, FVKESK. On this clonotype itself: What it recognizes is unknown.

In preparing the TRB cDNA libraries, 5' RACE with UMI labels was used. TCRdb reprocessed the 5' RACE reads and stores each CDR3 protein as one record, lacking DNA. The record lists approximately 140,000 distinct CDR3 sequences, of which the ten most abundant hold roughly 0.28%. The sequence was collected from a human donor in good health. Some clones in this sample may be carry-over from other donors' samples. The V gene is TRBV14, the J gene TRBJ2-7; TCRdb names TRBD1, which stays unverified in the absence of DNA. Sequencing was carried out using naive CXCR3+ CD8+ T cells from blood. Subset meaning: CD45RO-CCR7+CD27+CD95- naive CD8+ T cells expressing CXCR3 (TNR3+). CDR3 loop: CASSQPRTEQYF.